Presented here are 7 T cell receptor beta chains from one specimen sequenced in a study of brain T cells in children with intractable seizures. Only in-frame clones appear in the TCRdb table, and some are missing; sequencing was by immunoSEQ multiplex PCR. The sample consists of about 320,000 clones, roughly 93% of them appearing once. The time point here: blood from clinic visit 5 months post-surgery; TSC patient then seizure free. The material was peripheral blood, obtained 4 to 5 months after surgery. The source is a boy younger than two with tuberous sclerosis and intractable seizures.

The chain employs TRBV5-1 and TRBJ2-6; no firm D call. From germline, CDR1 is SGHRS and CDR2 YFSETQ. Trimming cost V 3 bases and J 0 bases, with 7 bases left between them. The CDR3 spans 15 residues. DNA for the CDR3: TGCGCCAGCAGCTACTCGCTCTCTGGGGCCAACGTCCTGACTTTC. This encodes CASSYSLSGANVLTF.

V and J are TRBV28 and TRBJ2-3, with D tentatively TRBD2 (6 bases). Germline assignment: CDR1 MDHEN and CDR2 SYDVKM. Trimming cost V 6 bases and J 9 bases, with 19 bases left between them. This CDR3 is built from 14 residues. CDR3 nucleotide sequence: TGTGCCAGCAGCCGGCAGAGGGGCCGGGAGACGCAGTATTTT. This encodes CASSRQRGRETQYF.

The CDR3 DNA reads as TGTGCCAGCAGTGAAGGGACAGCTAGCAATCAGCCCCAGCATTTT. Protein product: CASSEGTASNQPQHF. This rearrangement joins TRBV6-1 to TRBJ1-5; TRBD1 might be the D (6 bases). The germline V gene encodes CDR1 MNHNS and CDR2 SASEGT. This CDR3 contains 15 residues. Trimming removed 1 base from V and 0 bases from J, with 7 bases in between.

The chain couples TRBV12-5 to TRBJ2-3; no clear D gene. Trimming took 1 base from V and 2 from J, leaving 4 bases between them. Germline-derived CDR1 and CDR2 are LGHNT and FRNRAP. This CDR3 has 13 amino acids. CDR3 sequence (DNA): TGTGCTAGTGGTTTGGACTTCACAGATACGCAGTATTTT. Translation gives CASGLDFTDTQYF.

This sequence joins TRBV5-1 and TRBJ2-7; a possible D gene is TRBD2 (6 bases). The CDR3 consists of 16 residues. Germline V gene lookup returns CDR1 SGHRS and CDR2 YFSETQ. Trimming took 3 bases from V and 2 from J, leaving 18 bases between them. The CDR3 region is CASSYQEGLPTYEQYF. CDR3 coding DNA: TGCGCCAGCAGCTATCAAGAGGGACTGCCAACCTACGAGCAGTACTTC.

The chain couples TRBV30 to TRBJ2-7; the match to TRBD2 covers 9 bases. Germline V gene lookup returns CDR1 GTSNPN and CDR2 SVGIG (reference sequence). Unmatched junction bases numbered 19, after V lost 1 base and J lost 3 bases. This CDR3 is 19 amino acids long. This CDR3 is CAWSDFLDWPSGNNYEQYF. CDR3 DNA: TGTGCCTGGAGTGATTTCTTGGATTGGCCTAGCGGGAATAACTACGAGCAGTACTTC.

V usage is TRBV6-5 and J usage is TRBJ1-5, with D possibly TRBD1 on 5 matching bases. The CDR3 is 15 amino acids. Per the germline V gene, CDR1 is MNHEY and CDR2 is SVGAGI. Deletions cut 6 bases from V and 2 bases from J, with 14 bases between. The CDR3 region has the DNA TGTGCCAGCAGCAGGGACGGGCCTGGCAATCAGCCCCAGCATTTT. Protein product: CASSRDGPGNQPQHF.